This T cell receptor beta chain was identified in a study of T cell responses to AZD1222 COVID-19 vaccine. Study results and limitations: None of the repertoires were sampled until the peak T cell response had passed. Two doses of AZD1222 preceded a rise in Spike-specific TCR breadth and depth. Seropositive status at baseline applied to only 5 or 6 AZD1222 recipients.

There are 14 residues in the CDR3. Between the trimmed V and J ends, which lost 8 bases and 4 bases, there was a span of 14 bases. CDR1 and CDR2 from the germline V gene are MNHEY and SVGAGI. Sequencing used immunoSEQ multiplex PCR; TCRdb keeps in-frame clones, though not all of them. The repertoire consists of 110,000 or so clones, with around 89% occurring once and the leading ten covering 7.1%. A note on this clone: The antigen remains unidentified.

The clonotype originates from an adult who received the AZD1222 COVID-19 vaccine. The source was peripheral blood, collected 28 days after the second AZD1222 dose. The V call is TRBV6-5, the J call TRBJ1-4; D remains unclear. The CDR3 here is CASGLVWNNEKLFF. The CDR3 coding sequence is TGTGCCAGCGGCCTAGTCTGGAATAATGAAAAACTGTTTTTT.